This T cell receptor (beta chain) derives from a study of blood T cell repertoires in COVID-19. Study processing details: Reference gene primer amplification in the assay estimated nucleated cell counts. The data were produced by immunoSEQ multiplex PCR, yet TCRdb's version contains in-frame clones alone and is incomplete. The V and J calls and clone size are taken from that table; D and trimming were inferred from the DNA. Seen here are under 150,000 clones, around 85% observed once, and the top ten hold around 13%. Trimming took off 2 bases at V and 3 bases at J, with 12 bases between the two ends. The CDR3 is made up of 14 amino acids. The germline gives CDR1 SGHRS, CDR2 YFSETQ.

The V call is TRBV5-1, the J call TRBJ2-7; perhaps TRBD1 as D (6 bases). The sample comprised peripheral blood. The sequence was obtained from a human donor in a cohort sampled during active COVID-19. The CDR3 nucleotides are TGCGCCAGCAGCTTACAGGGAGAGGTCTACGAGCAGTACTTC. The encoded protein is CASSLQGEVYEQYF.